This T cell receptor beta chain appears in the sequencing data of a study of beta chain features in type 1 diabetes. Turning to the study itself: Patients looked much like healthy donors when it came to age, gender and cell yields. The study's findings and limits: VDJ junctions from patients with type 1 diabetes contained fewer insertions and more deletions. Across patients, naive, central memory and Treg TCRB repertoires exhibited apparently greater similarity than was observed across healthy donors.

The investigators reverse transcribed all of the isolated RNA, so they sequenced expressed TCRB transcripts. Sequencing was performed with immunoSEQ multiplex PCR; in TCRdb, only in-frame clones are kept and a portion is missing. The sample holds 110,000 or so clones, around 40% seen once. Details on this clone: Antigen specificity is unknown.

The CDR3 consists of 15 residues. The J segment lost 2 bases and the V segment lost 3 bases, leaving 7 bases of the junction unmatched. Per the germline V gene, CDR1 is MNHEY and CDR2 is SMNVEV (reference sequence). The sequencing input was stem cell memory CD4+ T cells from blood. The chain uses TRBV27 and TRBJ2-7, with 7 bases lining up with TRBD2. The sequence derives from a young woman in good health. The CDR3 protein is CASSFKGLKTYEQYF. CDR3 in DNA: TGTGCCAGCAGTTTTAAGGGACTAAAGACCTACGAGCAGTACTTC.